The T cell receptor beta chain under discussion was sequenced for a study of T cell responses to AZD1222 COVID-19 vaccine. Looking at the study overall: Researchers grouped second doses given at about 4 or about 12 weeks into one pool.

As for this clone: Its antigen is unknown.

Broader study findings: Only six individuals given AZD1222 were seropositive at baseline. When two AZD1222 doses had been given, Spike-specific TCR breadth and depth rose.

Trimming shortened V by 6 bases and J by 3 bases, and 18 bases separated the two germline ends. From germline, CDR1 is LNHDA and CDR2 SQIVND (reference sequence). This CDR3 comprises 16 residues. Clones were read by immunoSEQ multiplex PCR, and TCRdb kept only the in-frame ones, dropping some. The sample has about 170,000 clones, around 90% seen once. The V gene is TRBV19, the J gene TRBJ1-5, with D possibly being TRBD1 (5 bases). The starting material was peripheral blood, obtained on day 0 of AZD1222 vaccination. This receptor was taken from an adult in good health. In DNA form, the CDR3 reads TGTGCCAGTAGGCGGGACGGAACGATGAACAATCAGCCCCAGCATTTT. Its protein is CASRRDGTMNNQPQHF.